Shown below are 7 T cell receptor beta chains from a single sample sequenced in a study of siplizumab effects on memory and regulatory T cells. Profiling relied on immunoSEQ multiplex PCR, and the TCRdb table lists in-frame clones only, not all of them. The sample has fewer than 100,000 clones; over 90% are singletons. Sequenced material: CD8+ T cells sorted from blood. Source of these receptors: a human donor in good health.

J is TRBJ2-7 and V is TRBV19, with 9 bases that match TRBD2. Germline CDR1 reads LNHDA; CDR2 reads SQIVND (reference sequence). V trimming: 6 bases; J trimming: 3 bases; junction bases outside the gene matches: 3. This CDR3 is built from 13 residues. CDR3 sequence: CASRAGGDYEQYF. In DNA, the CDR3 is TGTGCCAGTAGAGCGGGAGGTGACTACGAGCAGTACTTC.

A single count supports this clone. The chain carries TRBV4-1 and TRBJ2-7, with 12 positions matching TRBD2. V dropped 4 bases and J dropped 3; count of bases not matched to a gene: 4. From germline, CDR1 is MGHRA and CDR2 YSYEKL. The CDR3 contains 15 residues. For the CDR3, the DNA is TGCGCCAGCAGCCCGACTAGCGGGGGTGACTACGAGCAGTACTTC. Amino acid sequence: CASSPTSGGDYEQYF.

CDR3 in DNA: TGTGCCAGCAGGCCCCCGACAGGGTATAACGAGCAGTACTTC. Its translation is CASRPPTGYNEQYF. This chain uses TRBV7-9 with TRBJ2-7; 7 bases align to TRBD1. The germline gives CDR1 SEHNR, CDR2 FQNEAQ (reference sequence). The V gene end was trimmed by 6 bases and the J gene end by 5 bases; junction bases not matched to a gene: 10. The CDR3 runs 14 residues.

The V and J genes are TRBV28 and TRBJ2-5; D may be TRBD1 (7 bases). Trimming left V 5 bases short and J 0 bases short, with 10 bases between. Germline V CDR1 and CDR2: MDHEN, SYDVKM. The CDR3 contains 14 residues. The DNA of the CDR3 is TGTGCCAGCAGTGGGGGGACAGACCAAGAGACCCAGTACTTC. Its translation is CASSGGTDQETQYF.

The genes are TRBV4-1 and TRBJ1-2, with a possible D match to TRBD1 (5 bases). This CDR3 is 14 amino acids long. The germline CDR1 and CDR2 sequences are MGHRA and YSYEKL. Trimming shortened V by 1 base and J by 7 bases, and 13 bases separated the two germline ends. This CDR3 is CASSQVARAVGYTF. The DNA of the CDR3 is TGCGCCAGCAGCCAAGTTGCCAGGGCTGTTGGCTACACCTTC.

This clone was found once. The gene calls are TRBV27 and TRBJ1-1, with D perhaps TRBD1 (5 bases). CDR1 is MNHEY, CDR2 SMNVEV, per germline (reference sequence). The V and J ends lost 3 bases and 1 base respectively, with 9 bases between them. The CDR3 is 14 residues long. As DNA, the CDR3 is TGTGCCAGCAGTTTTCTGGGGGAGAACACTGAAGCTTTCTTT. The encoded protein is CASSFLGENTEAFF.

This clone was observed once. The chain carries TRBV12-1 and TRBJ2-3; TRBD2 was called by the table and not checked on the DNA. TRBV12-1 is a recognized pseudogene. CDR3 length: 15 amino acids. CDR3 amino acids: CASKARIALTDTQYF. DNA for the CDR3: TGTGCCAGCAAGGCGAGAATAGCACTCACAGATACGCAGTATTTT.